The rows below give T cell receptor beta chains drawn from one sample of a study of identical twins. TCRdb used MiXCR to reprocess the 5' RACE reads, holding one entry per CDR3 protein. This table holds around 490,000 distinct CDR3 sequences, approximately 20% found once. These records were also assigned to another study, of yellow fever vaccine responses in identical twins.

The source material was CD4+ T cells sorted from blood. These receptor sequences come from a young woman in good health. Each CDR3 is given with its conserved first and last residue. The D gene is left open where the match is weak. Clone size is stated in some rows and not others, as once, few, many or a class when expanded.

v_gene: TRBV5-1
j_gene: TRBJ2-1
d_gene: NA
abundance: few
CDR3aa: CASSPREYSGEQFF
CDR3nt: TGCGCCAGCAGCCCTCGGGAATATTCGGGGGAGCAGTTCTTC

v_gene: TRBV20-1
j_gene: TRBJ2-1
d_gene: NA
abundance: few
CDR3aa: CSARDRRASSYNEQFF
CDR3nt: TGCAGTGCTAGAGATCGGCGGGCTAGCTCCTACAATGAGCAGTTCTTC

v_gene: TRBV7-8
j_gene: TRBJ2-1
d_gene: TRBD2
abundance: many
CDR3aa: CASSSPASGKNEQFF
CDR3nt: TGTGCCAGCAGCTCCCCCGCCAGCGGGAAAAATGAGCAGTTCTTC

v_gene: TRBV24-1
j_gene: TRBJ2-3
d_gene: NA
abundance: NA
CDR3aa: CATSDGGQGTDTQYF
CDR3nt: TGTGCCACCAGTGATGGTGGGCAGGGCACAGATACGCAGTATTTT

v_gene: TRBV5-1
j_gene: TRBJ2-1
d_gene: NA
abundance: few
CDR3aa: CASWLGGEYNEQFF
CDR3nt: TGCGCCAGCTGGTTGGGGGGCGAATACAATGAGCAGTTCTTC

v_gene: TRBV28
j_gene: TRBJ2-5
d_gene: NA
abundance: NA
CDR3aa: CASSTPEPSRQETQYF
CDR3nt: TGTGCCAGCAGTACCCCGGAGCCGAGCCGCCAAGAGACCCAGTACTTC

v_gene: TRBV7-8
j_gene: TRBJ1-1
d_gene: TRBD1
abundance: few
CDR3aa: CASTLTGDTEAFF
CDR3nt: TGTGCCAGCACCCTGACAGGGGACACTGAAGCTTTCTTT

v_gene: TRBV2
j_gene: TRBJ2-5
d_gene: TRBD2
abundance: NA
CDR3aa: CASIASGTQETQYF
CDR3nt: TGTGCCAGCATCGCTAGCGGAACACAAGAGACCCAGTACTTC

v_gene: TRBV3-1
j_gene: TRBJ2-4
d_gene: TRBD1
abundance: NA
CDR3aa: CASSQQGARAKNIQYF
CDR3nt: TGTGCCAGCAGCCAGCAGGGGGCTAGGGCCAAAAACATTCAGTACTTC

v_gene: TRBV5-1
j_gene: TRBJ2-5
d_gene: TRBD2
abundance: few
CDR3aa: CASSLARFEFLGLAGVGETQYF
CDR3nt: TGCGCCAGCAGCTTGGCCCGGTTTGAGTTCCTTGGACTAGCGGGAGTTGGAGAGACCCAGTACTTC

v_gene: TRBV20-1
j_gene: TRBJ2-2
d_gene: NA
abundance: NA
CDR3aa: CSTKEMTGNTGELFF
CDR3nt: TGCAGTACTAAGGAGATGACAGGGAACACCGGGGAGCTGTTTTTT

v_gene: TRBV12-3/TRBV12-4
j_gene: TRBJ2-1
d_gene: NA
abundance: few
CDR3aa: CASSDSFRYNEQFF
CDR3nt: TGTGCCAGCAGCGACAGTTTTAGATACAATGAGCAGTTCTTC

v_gene: TRBV5-1
j_gene: TRBJ1-4
d_gene: NA
abundance: once
CDR3aa: CASSPPGEKLFF
CDR3nt: TGCGCCAGCAGCCCCCCGGGTGAAAAACTGTTTTTT

v_gene: TRBV7-3
j_gene: TRBJ2-3
d_gene: TRBD1
abundance: NA
CDR3aa: CASSQTVRQGSPDTQYF
CDR3nt: TGTGCCAGCAGCCAAACCGTGAGACAGGGCAGTCCAGATACGCAGTATTTT

v_gene: TRBV15
j_gene: TRBJ2-7
d_gene: TRBD1
abundance: NA
CDR3aa: CATSRVRQGYEQYF
CDR3nt: TGTGCCACCAGCAGAGTCAGACAGGGCTACGAGCAGTACTTC

v_gene: TRBV7-3
j_gene: TRBJ2-1
d_gene: TRBD2
abundance: few
CDR3aa: CASSLLADSYNEQFF
CDR3nt: TGTGCCAGCAGCTTACTAGCGGACTCCTACAATGAGCAGTTCTTC

v_gene: TRBV5-1
j_gene: TRBJ2-1
d_gene: TRBD1
abundance: few
CDR3aa: CASSPRDRPGDEQFF
CDR3nt: TGCGCCAGCAGCCCCCGGGACAGGCCCGGGGATGAGCAGTTCTTC

v_gene: TRBV3-1
j_gene: TRBJ2-3
d_gene: TRBD2
abundance: NA
CDR3aa: CASSQDSLAGSQYF
CDR3nt: TGTGCCAGCAGCCAAGATTCTTTAGCGGGATCGCAGTATTTT

v_gene: TRBV7-2
j_gene: TRBJ2-4
d_gene: NA
abundance: few
CDR3aa: CASSSASGTLAKNIQYF
CDR3nt: TGTGCCAGCAGCTCGGCCTCGGGCACCTTAGCCAAAAACATTCAGTACTTC

v_gene: TRBV29-1
j_gene: TRBJ2-7
d_gene: TRBD1
abundance: NA
CDR3aa: CSAARNDRAGEQYF
CDR3nt: TGCAGCGCCGCCCGGAATGACAGGGCTGGCGAGCAGTACTTC

v_gene: TRBV14
j_gene: TRBJ2-1
d_gene: NA
abundance: once
CDR3aa: CASSLYGIPRRDNEQFF
CDR3nt: TGTGCCAGCAGCCTTTATGGGATCCCCAGGAGAGACAATGAGCAGTTCTTC

v_gene: TRBV6-5
j_gene: TRBJ1-2
d_gene: NA
abundance: NA
CDR3aa: CASSYSRWGARGYTF
CDR3nt: TGTGCCAGCAGTTACTCGAGGTGGGGGGCTAGAGGCTACACCTTC

v_gene: TRBV15
j_gene: TRBJ2-5
d_gene: NA
abundance: few
CDR3aa: CATSKVRDAGTQYF
CDR3nt: TGTGCCACCAGCAAAGTTCGGGACGCCGGGACCCAGTACTTC